One sample yielded the 19 T cell receptor beta chains listed below, sequenced in a study of cytomegalovirus exposure and HLA in healthy donors. PCR employed 60 Vbeta and 13 Jbeta primers. Here immunoSEQ multiplex PCR was the method, and the copy in TCRdb shows in-frame clones only, minus some. This table holds 150,000 to 200,000 clones, approximately 86% found once. The specimen was PBMCs. These receptors originate from a woman under 30 in good health and CMV-seronegative.

The V call is TRBV19, the J call TRBJ2-5; D possibly corresponds to TRBD1 (6 bases). CDR3 length equals 16 residues. Germline assignment: CDR1 LNHDA and CDR2 SQIVND (reference sequence). Trimming shortened V by 11 bases and J by 5 bases, and 27 bases separated the two germline ends. CDR3 amino acids: CASKSEAGGASETQYF. The CDR3 DNA sequence: TGTGCCTCCAAGTCGGAGGCTGGGGGCGCATCGGAGACCCAGTACTTC.

This chain connects TRBV5-4 to TRBJ2-7, with 8 bases aligning to TRBD1. Trimming at V came to 2 bases and at J to 6 bases, leaving 7 bases not matched to a gene. The length of the CDR3 is 14 residues. Germline loops: CDR1 SGHNT, CDR2 YYREEE (reference sequence). The CDR3 region is CASSFRDRSSEQYF. CDR3 bases: TGTGCCAGCAGCTTCCGGGACAGGTCATCCGAGCAGTACTTC.

With respect to this clone: Other DNA sequences in this specimen translate into the identical CDR3. The chain employs TRBV5-1 and TRBJ2-7, with 11 positions matching TRBD1. The CDR3 covers 14 residues. Unmatched junction bases numbered 2, after V lost 4 bases and J lost 2 bases. Germline V gene data show CDR1 as SGHRS and CDR2 as YFSETQ. CDR3 region: CASSPDRGPYEQYF. In DNA, the CDR3 is TGCGCCAGCAGCCCGGACAGGGGGCCCTACGAGCAGTACTTC.

V gene TRBV2 combines with J gene TRBJ2-1, with TRBD2 matching 9 bases. The germline CDR1 and CDR2 sequences are SNHLY and FYNNEI. V dropped 1 base and J dropped 10; count of bases not matched to a gene: 14. This CDR3 spans 17 amino acids. CDR3 sequence reads: CASSEELAGTGRREQFF. CDR3 coding DNA: TGTGCCAGCAGTGAAGAGCTAGCGGGGACCGGGAGAAGGGAGCAGTTCTTC.

The chain recombines TRBV5-4 with TRBJ2-1, with 10 bases matching TRBD2. The V gene's germline CDR1 is SGHNT and CDR2 YYREEE (reference sequence). V shed 2 bases and J 14 bases; nucleotides not matched to a gene: 19. This CDR3 has 17 amino acids. CDR3 bases: TGTGCCAGCAGCTTAGGGACAAGCGGGGGGGCGATTTTGCGCAAGTTCTTC. Protein product: CASSLGTSGGAILRKFF. Variable domain in full (rest from reference TRBV5-4 and TRBJ2-1): ETGVTQSPTHLIKTRGQQVTLRCSSQSGHNTVSWYQQALGQGPQFIFQYYREEENGRGNFPPRFSGLQFPNYSSELNVNALELDDSALYLCASSLGTSGGAILRKFFGPGTRLTVL.

The rearrangement uses TRBV9 and TRBJ2-1, with D perhaps matching TRBD1 (6 bases). The CDR3 contains 18 residues. The germline V and J ends were trimmed by 2 bases and 5 bases, with 23 bases remaining between them. The germline CDR1 and CDR2 sequences are SGDLS and YYNGEE. CDR3 sequence: CASSVMTGHSPLNNEQFF. CDR3 DNA: TGTGCCAGCAGCGTCATGACAGGCCACTCACCTCTAAACAATGAGCAGTTCTTC.

The DNA for the CDR3 is TGTGCCAGCAGCCCCCCCCCAGGGGGTATCTTCTACAATGAGCAGTTCTTC. Translated, it gives CASSPPPGGIFYNEQFF. The J gene is TRBJ2-1, the V gene TRBV7-6, with 7 bases lining up with TRBD1. The V segment lost 5 bases and the J segment 3 bases; nucleotides outside the gene matches: 13. This CDR3 has 17 residues. Germline values: CDR1 SGHVS, CDR2 FNYEAQ.

The V call is TRBV27, the J call TRBJ2-1, with 10 nucleotides matching TRBD2. The CDR3 is made up of 15 amino acids. Trimming took 0 bases from V and 8 from J; bases not matched to a gene: 4. Germline V gene data show CDR1 as MNHEY and CDR2 as SMNVEV (reference sequence). CDR3 region: CASSLSLAGKDEQFF. As DNA, the CDR3 is TGTGCCAGCAGTTTATCACTAGCGGGGAAGGATGAGCAGTTCTTC.

The rearrangement uses TRBV14 and TRBJ2-5; a possible D gene is TRBD2 (5 bases). CDR3 length equals 14 residues. Trimming removed 1 base at V and 5 bases at J, with 11 bases between. Germline CDR1 and CDR2: SGHDN and FVKESK. The CDR3 nucleotides read TGTGCCAGCAGCCAAGTACTTAGCGCGGAGACCCAGTACTTC. Amino acids: CASSQVLSAETQYF.

The rearrangement joins TRBV4-1 to TRBJ2-7; D may be TRBD2 (5 bases). This CDR3 is 12 amino acids long. Germline lookup yields CDR1 MGHRA and CDR2 YSYEKL. The ends were cut back, 4 bases at V and 7 bases at J, with 11 bases in the middle. CDR3 amino acids: CASSPPRGEQYF. The CDR3 DNA reads as TGCGCCAGCAGCCCCCCCCGGGGTGAGCAGTACTTC.

Concerning this clone: Compared with germline, one end of the junction differs, possibly owing to a read error. The sample has other DNA sequences that encode this CDR3 too. The genes are TRBV19 and TRBJ1-2; D is possibly TRBD1 (5 bases). This CDR3 has 11 residues. The germline V gene has CDR1 LNHDA and CDR2 SQIVND (reference sequence). This chain's CDR3 is CAKQGNYGYTF. CDR3 coding DNA: TGTGCCAAGCAGGGTAACTATGGATACACCTTC.

The rearrangement links TRBV7-8 to TRBJ1-3; 8 bases align to TRBD1. The CDR3 length is 15 residues. Germline values: CDR1 SGHVS, CDR2 FQNEAQ. V lost 5 bases, J lost 0 bases, and 3 bases stayed unmatched. The CDR3 is CASSRDRSSGNTIYF. DNA of the CDR3: TGTGCCAGCAGCCGGGACAGGAGCTCTGGAAACACCATATATTTT.

V and J are TRBV10-2 and TRBJ1-2; 10 bases are a match to TRBD1. The germline gives CDR1 WSHSY, CDR2 SAAADI. This CDR3 comprises 16 residues. The V segment lost 6 bases and the J segment 4 bases; nucleotides outside the gene matches: 11. The CDR3 nucleotides are TGCGCCAGCAGCGACAGGGGGCACCCAAAGGGCTATGGCTACACCTTC. Translation: CASSDRGHPKGYGYTF.

This sequence joins TRBV19 and TRBJ1-4; D uncertain. Germline V gives CDR1 LNHDA, CDR2 SQIVND (reference sequence). This CDR3 has 13 residues. V lost 9 bases and J 3 bases, leaving 11 bases between the germline ends. This CDR3 is CASSQPSNEKLFF. For the CDR3, the DNA is TGTGCCAGCTCACAGCCATCTAATGAAAAACTGTTTTTT.

The chain recombines TRBV9 with TRBJ2-5, with 8 bases matching TRBD1. CDR1 is SGDLS, CDR2 YYNGEE, per germline. V shed 4 bases, J shed 3 bases, and the junction held 5 bases outside the gene matches. There are 14 residues in the CDR3. CDR3 sequence reads: CASSMLTGEETQYF. CDR3 DNA sequence: TGTGCCAGCAGCATGCTGACAGGGGAAGAGACCCAGTACTTC.

The CDR3 bases are TGTGCCAGCAGTCTCAGGGTAGCGGGAGCGCCCGGGGAGCTGTTTTTT. Protein: CASSLRVAGAPGELFF. This chain joins TRBV7-3 and TRBJ2-2, with 9 bases fitting TRBD2. Trimming at V came to 6 bases and at J to 6 bases, leaving 11 bases not matched to a gene. In germline, CDR1 is SGHTA, CDR2 FQGTGA. The CDR3 totals 16 residues.

The V and J genes are TRBV2 and TRBJ1-5, with TRBD1 matching 7 bases. Germline V gene sequence: CDR1 SNHLY, CDR2 FYNNEI. The CDR3 extends over 17 amino acids. Germline trimming cut 0 bases from V and 2 bases from J; bases unmatched to any gene: 7. Here the CDR3 reads CASSEARQGMGNQPQHF. The CDR3 coding sequence is TGTGCCAGCAGTGAAGCGCGACAGGGAATGGGCAATCAGCCCCAGCATTTT.

The chain links TRBV7-9 to TRBJ2-5, with 9 bases identical to TRBD2. V lost 3 bases, J lost 5 bases, and 7 bases stayed unmatched. Germline-derived CDR1 and CDR2 are SEHNR and FQNEAQ (reference sequence). This CDR3 is 15 amino acids long. The CDR3 loop is CASSFVAGEVETQYF. The CDR3 DNA is TGTGCCAGCAGCTTCGTAGCGGGGGAGGTGGAGACCCAGTACTTC.

The chain recombines TRBV11-1 with TRBJ2-4; TRBD2 might be the D (5 bases). This CDR3 comprises 12 residues. Germline CDR1 SGHAT, CDR2 FQDESV (reference sequence). Trimming removed 4 bases at V and 9 bases at J, with 10 bases between. This CDR3 is CASSSGVGIQYF. The CDR3 nucleotides read TGTGCCAGCAGCTCCGGGGTTGGCATTCAGTACTTC. Based on the CDR3 plus reference TRBV11-1 and TRBJ2-4, the full variable domain is EAEVAQSPRYKITEKSQAVAFWCDPISGHATLYWYRQILGQGPELLVQFQDESVVDDSQLPKDRFSAERLKGVDSTLKIQPAELGDSAMYLCASSSGVGIQYFGAGTRLSVL.